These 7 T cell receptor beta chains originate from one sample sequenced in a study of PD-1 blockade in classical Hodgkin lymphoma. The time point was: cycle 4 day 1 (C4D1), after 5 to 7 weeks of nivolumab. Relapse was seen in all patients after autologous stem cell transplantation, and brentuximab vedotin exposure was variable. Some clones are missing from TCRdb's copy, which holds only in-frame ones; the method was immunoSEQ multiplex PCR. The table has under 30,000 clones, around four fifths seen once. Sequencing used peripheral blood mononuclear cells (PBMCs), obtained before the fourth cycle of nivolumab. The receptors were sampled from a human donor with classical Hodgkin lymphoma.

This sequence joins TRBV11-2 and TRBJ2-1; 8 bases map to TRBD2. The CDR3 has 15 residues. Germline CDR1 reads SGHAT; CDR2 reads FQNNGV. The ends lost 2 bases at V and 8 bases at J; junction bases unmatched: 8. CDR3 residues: CASSLNGRGMDEQFF. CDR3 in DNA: TGTGCCAGCAGCTTAAACGGGAGGGGTATGGATGAGCAGTTCTTC.

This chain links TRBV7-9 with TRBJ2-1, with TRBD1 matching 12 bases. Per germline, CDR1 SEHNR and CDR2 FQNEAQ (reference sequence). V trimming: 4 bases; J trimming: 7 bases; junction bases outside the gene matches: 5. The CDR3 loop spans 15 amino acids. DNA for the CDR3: TGTGCCAGCAGCTCGGGACAGGGGGCACTGAATGAGCAGTTCTTC. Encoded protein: CASSSGQGALNEQFF. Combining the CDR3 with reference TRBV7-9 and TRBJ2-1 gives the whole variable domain DTGVSQNPRHKITKRGQNVTFRCDPISEHNRLYWYRQTLGQGPEFLTYFQNEAQLEKSRLLSDRFSAERPKGSFSTLEIQRTEQGDSAMYLCASSSGQGALNEQFFGPGTRLTVL.

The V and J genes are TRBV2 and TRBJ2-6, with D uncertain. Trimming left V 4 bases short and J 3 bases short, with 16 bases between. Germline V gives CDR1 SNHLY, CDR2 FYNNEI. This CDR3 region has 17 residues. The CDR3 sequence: CASSVRQSSVGANVLTF. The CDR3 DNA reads TGTGCCAGCAGTGTAAGGCAGAGCAGCGTTGGGGCCAACGTCCTGACTTTC.

CDR3 sequence: CASSLGGGNEKLFF. CDR3 coding DNA: TGTGCCAGCAGCTTGGGAGGGGGTAATGAAAAACTGTTTTTT. The chain is built from TRBV5-5 and TRBJ1-4, with D possibly matching TRBD1 (6 bases). Germline lookup yields CDR1 SGHKS and CDR2 YYEKEE (reference sequence). Deletions cut 0 bases from V and 4 bases from J, with 7 bases between. This CDR3 is 14 amino acids long.

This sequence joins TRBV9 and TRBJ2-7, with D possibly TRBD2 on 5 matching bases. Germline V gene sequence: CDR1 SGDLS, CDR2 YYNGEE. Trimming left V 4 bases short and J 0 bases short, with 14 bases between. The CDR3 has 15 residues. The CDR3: CASSPGSGGSYEQYF. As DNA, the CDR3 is TGTGCCAGCAGCCCGGGAAGCGGTGGCTCCTACGAGCAGTACTTC. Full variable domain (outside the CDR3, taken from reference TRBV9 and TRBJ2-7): DSGVTQTPKHLITATGQRVTLRCSPRSGDLSVYWYQQSLDQGLQFLIQYYNGEERAKGNILERFSAQQFPDLHSELNLSSLELGDSALYFCASSPGSGGSYEQYFGPGTRLTVT.

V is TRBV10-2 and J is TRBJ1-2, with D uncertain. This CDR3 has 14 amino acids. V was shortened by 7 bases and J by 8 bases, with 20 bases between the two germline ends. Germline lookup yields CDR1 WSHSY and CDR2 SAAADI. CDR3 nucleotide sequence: TGCGCCAGCAACCTAGCGGGCACGCTCGGAGGCTACACCTTC. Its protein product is CASNLAGTLGGYTF.

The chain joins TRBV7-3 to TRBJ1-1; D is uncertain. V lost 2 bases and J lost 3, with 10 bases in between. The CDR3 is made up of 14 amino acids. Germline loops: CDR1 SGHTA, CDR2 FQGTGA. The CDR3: CASSLGGLDTEAFF. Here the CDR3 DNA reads TGTGCCAGCAGCTTAGGAGGGCTGGACACTGAAGCTTTCTTT.